What follows are 10 T cell receptor beta chains derived from one specimen sequenced in a study of T cells after somatic rescue of genetic block. Generated by immunoSEQ multiplex PCR, the TCRdb table keeps only in-frame clones and is missing some. Of about 88,000 clones in the sample, about 87% were seen once. The source material was peripheral blood mononuclear cells (PBMCs). The receptors shown here come from a young woman.

This chain connects TRBV7-9 to TRBJ2-1; perhaps TRBD1 as D (6 bases). The CDR3 length is 18 residues. V was pared by 4 bases and J by 7 bases, with 26 bases between. Germline V CDR1 and CDR2: SEHNR, FQNEAQ (reference sequence). This CDR3 reads CASSSSDQKQGIYNEQFF. CDR3 bases: TGTGCCAGCAGCTCCAGCGACCAAAAACAGGGCATCTATAATGAGCAGTTCTTC.

J is TRBJ1-3 and V is TRBV10-3; no definite D call. Trimming removed 3 bases at V and 0 bases at J, with 6 bases between. This CDR3 comprises 14 residues. Germline V lookup: CDR1 ENHRY, CDR2 SYGVKD. The chain's CDR3 is CAISEWSSGNTIYF. CDR3 bases: TGTGCCATCAGTGAATGGAGCTCTGGAAACACCATATATTTT.

The gene calls are TRBV18 and TRBJ1-5; D not resolved. The CDR3 sequence is 15 residues long. Germline CDR1 is KGHSH and CDR2 is LQKENI. V lost 5 bases to trimming and J lost 2 bases, with 13 bases between them. In DNA form, the CDR3 reads TGTGCCAGCTCATACACGTCTAGGGGCAATCAGCCCCAGCATTTT. Translating it yields CASSYTSRGNQPQHF.

This chain uses TRBV5-4 with TRBJ2-3, with 9 positions matching TRBD2. J was trimmed by 2 bases and V by 4 bases; bases with no gene match: 5. Germline CDR1 is SGHNT and CDR2 is YYREEE (reference sequence). The length of the CDR3 is 15 residues. CDR3 protein: CASSRRLAVTDTQYF. DNA for the CDR3: TGTGCCAGCAGCCGACGACTAGCGGTCACAGATACGCAGTATTTT.

This rearrangement joins TRBV4-3 to TRBJ1-2, with 10 bases fitting TRBD1. V shed 1 base, J shed 3 bases, and the junction held 5 bases outside the gene matches. The CDR3 extends over 16 amino acids. Germline V gene lookup returns CDR1 LGHNA and CDR2 YSLEER. As DNA, the CDR3 is TGCGCCAGCAGCCAAGTGACAGGGGGCGCGCACTATGGCTACACCTTC. This gives the protein CASSQVTGGAHYGYTF.

The CDR3 sequence: CSVGDGSPNTEAFF. The CDR3 DNA reads TGCAGCGTGGGGGATGGCAGCCCCAACACTGAAGCTTTCTTT. The gene calls are TRBV29-1 and TRBJ1-1, with D possibly being TRBD1 (5 bases). V was cut by 6 bases and J by 2 bases, with 16 bases left in between. Per the germline V gene, CDR1 is SQVTM and CDR2 is ANQGSEA. The CDR3 sequence is 14 residues long.

In this sample, this clone is medium-sized (0.01 to 0.1%). This rearrangement joins TRBV6-4 to TRBJ2-1; D gene ambiguous. Trimming shortened V by 2 bases and J by 3 bases, and 2 bases separated the two germline ends. The CDR3 runs 12 residues. Germline CDR1 reads MRHNA; CDR2 reads SNTAGT. In nucleotides, the CDR3 is TGTGCCAGCAGTGACGACTACAATGAGCAGTTCTTC. It is translated as CASSDDYNEQFF.

This chain connects TRBV11-3 to TRBJ1-1; D remains ambiguous. The germline V and J ends were trimmed by 1 base and 7 bases, with 7 bases remaining between them. In germline, CDR1 is SGHNT, CDR2 YENEEA. CDR3 length: 12 amino acids. The CDR3 bases are TGTGCCAGCAGCTTAGCCTGGGGTGAAGCTTTCTTT. This translates into CASSLAWGEAFF.

The chain recombines TRBV7-8 with TRBJ2-1, with D perhaps TRBD2 (5 bases). The CDR3 runs 17 residues. Between the trimmed V and J ends, which lost 8 bases and 6 bases, there was a span of 26 bases. Germline V gives CDR1 SGHVS, CDR2 FQNEAQ. Written as DNA, the CDR3 is TGTGCCAGCGGTCCTGACCACGACCTTCTAGCTCGCAATGAGCAGTTCTTC. It yields the protein CASGPDHDLLARNEQFF.

The chain uses TRBV27 and TRBJ2-5; perhaps TRBD1 as D (6 bases). This CDR3 has 14 residues. Trimming removed 5 bases from V and 1 base from J, with 11 bases in between. Germline CDR1 MNHEY, CDR2 SMNVEV (reference sequence). CDR3 sequence: CASSPYRAQETQYF. Written as DNA, the CDR3 is TGTGCCAGCAGTCCATACAGGGCCCAAGAGACCCAGTACTTC.